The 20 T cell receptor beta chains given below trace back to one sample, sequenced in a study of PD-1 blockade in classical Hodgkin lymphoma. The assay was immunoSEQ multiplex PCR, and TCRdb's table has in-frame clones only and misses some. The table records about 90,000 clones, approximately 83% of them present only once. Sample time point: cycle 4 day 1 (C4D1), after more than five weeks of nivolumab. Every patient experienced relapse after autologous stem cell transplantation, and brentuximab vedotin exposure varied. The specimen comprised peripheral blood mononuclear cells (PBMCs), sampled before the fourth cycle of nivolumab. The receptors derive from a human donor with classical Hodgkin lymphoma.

CDR3 region: CATAPGPSTDTQYF. CDR3 DNA sequence: TGTGCCACCGCACCCGGACCGAGCACAGATACGCAGTATTTT. The V gene is TRBV10-3, the J gene TRBJ2-3; unclear D gene. V was shortened by 10 bases and J by 0 bases, with 14 bases between the two germline ends. The germline gives CDR1 ENHRY, CDR2 SYGVKD. The CDR3 is 14 residues long.

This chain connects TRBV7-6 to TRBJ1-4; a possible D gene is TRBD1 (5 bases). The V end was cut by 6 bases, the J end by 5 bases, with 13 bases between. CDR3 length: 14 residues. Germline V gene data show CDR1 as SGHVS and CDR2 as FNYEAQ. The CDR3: CASSRDRGNEKLFF. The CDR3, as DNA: TGTGCCAGCAGTCGAGACAGAGGAAATGAAAAACTGTTTTTT.

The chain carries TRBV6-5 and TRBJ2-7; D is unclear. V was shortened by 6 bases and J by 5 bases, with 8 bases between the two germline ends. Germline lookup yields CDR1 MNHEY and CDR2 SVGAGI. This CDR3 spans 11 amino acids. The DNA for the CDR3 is TGTGCCAGCAGGACCCCCCACGAGCAGTACTTC. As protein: CASRTPHEQYF.

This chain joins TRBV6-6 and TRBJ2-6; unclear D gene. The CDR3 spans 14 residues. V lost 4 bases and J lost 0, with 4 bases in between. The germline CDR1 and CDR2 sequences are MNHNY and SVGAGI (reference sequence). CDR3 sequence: CASSLDSGANVLTF. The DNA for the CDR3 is TGTGCCAGCAGTTTGGACTCTGGGGCCAACGTCCTGACTTTC.

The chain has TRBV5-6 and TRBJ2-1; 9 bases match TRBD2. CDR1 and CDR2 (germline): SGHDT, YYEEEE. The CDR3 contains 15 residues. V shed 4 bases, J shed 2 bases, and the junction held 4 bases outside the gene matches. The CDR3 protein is CASSRRLAAYNEQFF. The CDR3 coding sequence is TGTGCCAGCAGCCGGAGACTAGCGGCCTACAATGAGCAGTTCTTC.

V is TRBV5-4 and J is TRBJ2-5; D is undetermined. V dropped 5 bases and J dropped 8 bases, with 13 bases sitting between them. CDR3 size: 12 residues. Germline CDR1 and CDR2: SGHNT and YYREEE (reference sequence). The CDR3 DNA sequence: TGTGCCAGCAGACTGTACGGTGGAACCCAGTACTTC. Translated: CASRLYGGTQYF.

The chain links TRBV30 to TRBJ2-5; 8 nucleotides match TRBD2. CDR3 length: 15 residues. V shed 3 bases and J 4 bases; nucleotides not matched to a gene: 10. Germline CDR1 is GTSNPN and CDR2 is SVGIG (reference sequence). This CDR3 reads CAWSAQLAAGETQYF. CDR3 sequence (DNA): TGTGCCTGGAGCGCCCAACTAGCGGCCGGAGAGACCCAGTACTTC.

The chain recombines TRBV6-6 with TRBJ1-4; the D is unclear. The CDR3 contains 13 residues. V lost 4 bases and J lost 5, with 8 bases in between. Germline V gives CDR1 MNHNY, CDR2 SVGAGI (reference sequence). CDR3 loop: CASSWLLNEKLFF. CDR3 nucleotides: TGTGCCAGCAGTTGGCTGCTCAATGAAAAACTGTTTTTT.

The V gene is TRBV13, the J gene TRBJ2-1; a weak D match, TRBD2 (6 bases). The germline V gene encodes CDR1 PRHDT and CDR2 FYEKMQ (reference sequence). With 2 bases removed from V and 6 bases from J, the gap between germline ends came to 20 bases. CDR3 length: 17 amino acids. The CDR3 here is CASSLNPPSGRGNEQFF. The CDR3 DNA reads TGTGCCAGCAGCTTAAACCCCCCAAGCGGGCGCGGCAATGAGCAGTTCTTC.

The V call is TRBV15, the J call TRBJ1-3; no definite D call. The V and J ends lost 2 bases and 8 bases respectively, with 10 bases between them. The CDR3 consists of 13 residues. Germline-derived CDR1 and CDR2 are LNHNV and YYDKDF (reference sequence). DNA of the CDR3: TGTGCCACCAGCAGACCTACCACAGACACCATATATTTT. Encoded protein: CATSRPTTDTIYF.

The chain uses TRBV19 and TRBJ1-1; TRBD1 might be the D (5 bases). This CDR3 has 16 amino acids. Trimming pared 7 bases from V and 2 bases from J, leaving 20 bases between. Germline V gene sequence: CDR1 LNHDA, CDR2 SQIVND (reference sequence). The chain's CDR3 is CASIPPLGRANTEAFF. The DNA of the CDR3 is TGTGCCAGTATCCCTCCCCTGGGCAGGGCTAACACTGAAGCTTTCTTT.

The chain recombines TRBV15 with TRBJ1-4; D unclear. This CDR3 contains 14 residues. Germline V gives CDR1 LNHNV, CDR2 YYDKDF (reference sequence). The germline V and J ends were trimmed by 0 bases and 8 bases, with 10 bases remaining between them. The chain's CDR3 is CATSREGLREKLFF. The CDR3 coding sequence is TGTGCCACCAGCAGAGAGGGGTTACGGGAAAAACTGTTTTTT.

CDR3 in amino acids: CASSYRLDYEQYF. The CDR3 nucleotides read TGTGCCAGCAGTTACCGACTAGACTACGAGCAGTACTTC. The chain links TRBV6-5 to TRBJ2-7; maybe TRBD2 (6 bases). The V gene's germline CDR1 is MNHEY and CDR2 SVGAGI. V was trimmed by 2 bases and J by 3 bases, leaving 8 bases between them. The CDR3 sequence is 13 residues long.

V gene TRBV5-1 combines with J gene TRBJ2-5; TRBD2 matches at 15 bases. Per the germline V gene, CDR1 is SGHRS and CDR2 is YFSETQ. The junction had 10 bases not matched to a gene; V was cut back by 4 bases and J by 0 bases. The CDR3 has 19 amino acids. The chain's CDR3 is CASSHGKGLAGGNQETQYF. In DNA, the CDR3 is TGCGCCAGCAGCCACGGCAAGGGACTAGCGGGAGGAAACCAAGAGACCCAGTACTTC.

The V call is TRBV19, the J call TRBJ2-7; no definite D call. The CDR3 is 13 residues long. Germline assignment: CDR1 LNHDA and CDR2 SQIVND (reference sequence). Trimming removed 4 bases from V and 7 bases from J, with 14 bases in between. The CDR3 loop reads CASSTRPTLEQYF. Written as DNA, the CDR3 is TGTGCCAGTAGTACTCGCCCCACATTAGAGCAGTACTTC.

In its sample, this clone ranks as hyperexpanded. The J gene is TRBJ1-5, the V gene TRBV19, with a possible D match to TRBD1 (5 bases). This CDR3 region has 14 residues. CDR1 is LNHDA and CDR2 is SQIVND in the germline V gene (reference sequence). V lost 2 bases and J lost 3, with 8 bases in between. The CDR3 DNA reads TGTGCCAGTAGTATAATGGACAACAATCAGCCCCAGCATTTT. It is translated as CASSIMDNNQPQHF.

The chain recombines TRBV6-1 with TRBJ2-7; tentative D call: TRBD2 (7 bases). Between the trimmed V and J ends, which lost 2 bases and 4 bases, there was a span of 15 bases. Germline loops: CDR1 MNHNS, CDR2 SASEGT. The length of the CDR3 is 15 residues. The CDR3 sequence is CASSEWEGGAYEQYF. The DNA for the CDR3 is TGTGCCAGCAGTGAATGGGAGGGGGGCGCGTACGAGCAGTACTTC.

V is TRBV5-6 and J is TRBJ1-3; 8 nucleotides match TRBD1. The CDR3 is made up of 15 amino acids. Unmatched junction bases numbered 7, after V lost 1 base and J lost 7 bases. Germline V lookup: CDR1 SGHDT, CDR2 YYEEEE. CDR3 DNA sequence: TGTGCCAGCAGCTTGTTCCAGGGGGCAGTCAACACCATATATTTT. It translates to CASSLFQGAVNTIYF.

In nucleotides, the CDR3 is TGTGCCAGCAGCTCTTCCGGGACTAGATATGAGCAGTTCTTC. This encodes CASSSSGTRYEQFF. The genes are TRBV7-2 and TRBJ2-1; 8 nucleotides align to TRBD2. The germline CDR1 and CDR2 sequences are SGHTA and FQGNSA. V shed 4 bases, J shed 8 bases, and the junction held 7 bases outside the gene matches. The length of the CDR3 is 14 residues.

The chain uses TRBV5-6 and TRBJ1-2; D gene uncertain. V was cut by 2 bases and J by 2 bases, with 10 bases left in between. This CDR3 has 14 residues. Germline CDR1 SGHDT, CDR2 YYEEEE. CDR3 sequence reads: CASSLPGRNYGYTF. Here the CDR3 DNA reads TGTGCCAGCAGCTTACCGGGAAGGAACTATGGCTACACCTTC. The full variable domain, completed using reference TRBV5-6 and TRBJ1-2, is DAGVTQSPTHLIKTRGQQVTLRCSPKSGHDTVSWYQQALGQGPQFIFQYYEEEERQRGNFPDRFSGHQFPNYSSELNVNALLLGDSALYLCASSLPGRNYGYTFGSGTRLTVV.